Reported below is one T cell receptor beta chain. Its antigen is as yet unknown. TCRdb's copy holds only in-frame clones and misses some; the assay was immunoSEQ multiplex PCR. The repertoire consists of approximately 110,000 clones, with around 88% occurring once and the leading ten covering about 4.9%. The sample comes from a study of T cell responses to AZD1222 COVID-19 vaccine. Study results and caveats: Baseline serology detected seropositivity in only a handful of AZD1222 recipients. Among spike-specific TCRs, nearly half reportedly target unmutated variant regions. Spike was spanned by vaccine-associated CD4 TCRs, which were dominant at 160-218 and 743-854. Repertoire sampling was restricted to post-peak T cell response timepoints.

With 4 bases clipped from V and 8 bases from J, the junction kept 6 bases outside the gene matches. CDR1 and CDR2 (germline): SGHDT, YYEEEE. CDR3 length: 13 residues. The source of this sequence is an adult in good health. The sequencing here drew on peripheral blood, taken on day 0 of AZD1222 vaccination. The chain employs TRBV5-6 and TRBJ2-4, with TRBD1 matching 7 bases. The CDR3 sequence is CASSTGAPYIQYF. DNA for the CDR3: TGTGCCAGCAGCACAGGGGCCCCCTACATTCAGTACTTC.